Presented here are 2 T cell receptor beta chains from one specimen sequenced in a study of cytomegalovirus exposure and HLA in healthy donors. The PCR made use of 60 Vbeta and 13 Jbeta primers. The repertoire was sequenced with immunoSEQ multiplex PCR; TCRdb's copy has only in-frame clones and lacks some. The table records 70,000 to 90,000 clones, 75% of them present only once. Material for sequencing was PBMCs. The receptors stem from a middle-aged man in good health and CMV-seronegative.

This clone came up a few times. The chain has TRBV12-1 and TRBJ2-1; the D segment call TRBD1 is taken from the table without a DNA check. TRBV12-1 is a listed pseudogene. The CDR3 has 16 amino acids. The CDR3 reads CASSPSQGQGPGEQFF. For the CDR3, the DNA is TGTGCCAGCAGCCCCTCCCAAGGACAGGGCCCTGGTGAGCAGTTCTTC.

V is TRBV28 and J is TRBJ2-1, with D possibly being TRBD2 (5 bases). CDR1 and CDR2 (germline): MDHEN, SYDVKM. This CDR3 comprises 16 residues. V lost 7 bases, J lost 2 bases, and 18 bases lay in between. CDR3 amino acids: CASISAAGGPYNEQFF. Written as DNA, the CDR3 is TGTGCCAGCATCTCCGCGGCGGGCGGCCCCTACAATGAGCAGTTCTTC.